This is a list of T cell receptor beta chains from one sample in a study of vaccination and CD4 T cells after COVID-19. Their cognate antigens are unknown. From the PCR reads, TCRdb called clonotypes with MiXCR, one entry per CDR3 protein. The sample holds 15,000 to 20,000 distinct CDR3 sequences; around 45% are singletons and the top ten take about 4%. Sequencing was performed on CD4+ T cells from blood, cultured in vitro. Every receptor here comes from a human donor who had recovered from COVID-19. The CDR3 runs from the conserved cysteine through the conserved F or W. D genes are given only for firm matches. The size field is filled for only some rows; it gives once, few, many or a size class.

d_call | j_call | v_call | clone_size | cdr3_nt | cdr3_aa
NA | TRBJ2-7 | TRBV5-6 | once | TGTGCCAGCAGCCGGGGGTTTGGGTACTGGGAGCAGTACTTC | CASSRGFGYWEQYF
TRBD2 | TRBJ2-3 | TRBV20-1 | NA | TGCAGTGCTAGCCAACCACGGGGGGGCACGACAGATACGCAGTATTTT | CSASQPRGGTTDTQYF
TRBD1 | TRBJ2-5 | TRBV11-3 | NA | TGTGCCAGCAGCGTAAAGACAGGGGGCGGTTGGGAGACCCAGTACTTC | CASSVKTGGGWETQYF
NA | TRBJ1-1 | TRBV19 | NA | TGTGCCAGTAGTATCGGGCAGCTGAACACTGAAGCTTTCTTT | CASSIGQLNTEAFF
TRBD2 | TRBJ2-5 | TRBV5-3 | once | TGTGCCAGAAGCTTCGCCCGACTAGCGGGGCTGGAGACCCAGTACTTC | CARSFARLAGLETQYF
NA | TRBJ2-7 | TRBV27 | NA | TGTGCCAGCAGTCCCTACCCCTCCTACGAGCAGTACTTC | CASSPYPSYEQYF
NA | TRBJ2-7 | TRBV7-9 | NA | TGTGCCAGCAAACAAAACGGGGGTCCGTCCTACGAGCAGTACTTC | CASKQNGGPSYEQYF
TRBD1 | TRBJ2-5 | TRBV2 | NA | TGTGCCACCAAACAAACAGGGGAAGAGACCCAGTACTTC | CATKQTGEETQYF
TRBD1 | TRBJ2-7 | TRBV24-1 | NA | TGTGCCACCAGTGATTTGGGTTCAGGGGGCGCGTACGAGCAGTACTTC | CATSDLGSGGAYEQYF
NA | TRBJ2-2 | TRBV27 | NA | TGTGCCAGCAAGGAACTGAACACCGGGGAGCTGTTTTTT | CASKELNTGELFF
NA | TRBJ2-1 | TRBV27 | NA | TGTGCCAGCAGTTTGACGGCTACTAGCTCCTACAATGAGCAGTTCTTC | CASSLTATSSYNEQFF
TRBD1 | TRBJ1-6 | TRBV5-4 | NA | TGTGCCAGCAGCTTGGAGCGACAGGGTGTCGCCTATAATTCACCCCTCCACTTT | CASSLERQGVAYNSPLHF
TRBD1 | TRBJ2-3 | TRBV12-3/TRBV12-4 | NA | TGTGCCAGCAGTCTTTGGGACAGAATTAGCACAGATACGCAGTATTTT | CASSLWDRISTDTQYF
NA | TRBJ1-1 | TRBV11-3 | NA | TGTGCCAGCAGCCGGAGGACTGAAGCTTTCTTT | CASSRRTEAFF
TRBD1 | TRBJ1-2 | TRBV6-1 | NA | TGTGCCAGCAGTCCGAGACAGGGGCGCGGCTACACCTTC | CASSPRQGRGYTF
NA | TRBJ1-5 | TRBV10-3 | few | TGTGCATCTTCACGGGGATTTGACAATCAGCCCCAGCATTTT | CASSRGFDNQPQHF
NA | TRBJ1-2 | TRBV6-2/TRBV6-3 | NA | TGTGCCAGCAAGAGTCGGGCCCCCTATGGCTACACCTTC | CASKSRAPYGYTF
NA | TRBJ1-1 | TRBV5-1 | NA | TGCGCCAGCAGCCCGGGCGCGAACACTGAAGCTTTCTTT | CASSPGANTEAFF
NA | TRBJ1-1 | TRBV5-8 | NA | TGTGCCAGCAGCTCGGGGTTGAAAGGTGAAGCTTTCTTT | CASSSGLKGEAFF
NA | TRBJ1-1 | TRBV7-9 | few | TGTGCCAGCAGCTTAGGGGGTCGCGCTTTCTTT | CASSLGGRAFF
TRBD1 | TRBJ2-7 | TRBV29-1 | once | TGCAGCGTAGGACAGGCCTACGGGAACGAGCAGTACTTC | CSVGQAYGNEQYF
NA | TRBJ1-5 | TRBV7-8 | few | TGTGCCAGCAGCCCTCGACAGAATCAGCCCCAGCATTTT | CASSPRQNQPQHF
TRBD1 | TRBJ1-4 | TRBV28 | NA | TGTGCCAGCAGGCGACAGGGGGCAACTAATGAAAAACTGTTTTTT | CASRRQGATNEKLFF
TRBD1 | TRBJ1-2 | TRBV30 | few | TGTGCCTGGAGCATGGACAGGGGGAATGGCTACACCTTC | CAWSMDRGNGYTF
NA | TRBJ2-4 | TRBV20-1 | NA | TGCAGTGCTAGAGATCGGGCAGGAGGCGGAAACATTCAGTACTTC | CSARDRAGGGNIQYF
NA | TRBJ2-2 | TRBV11-3 | NA | TGTGCCAGCAGCTTGAGGGATACCGGGGAGCTGTTTTTT | CASSLRDTGELFF
NA | TRBJ2-4 | TRBV6-2/TRBV6-3 | few | TGTGCCAGCAGCGAGGGGGCCAAAAACATTCAGTACTTC | CASSEGAKNIQYF
NA | TRBJ1-1 | TRBV11-2 | few | TGTGCCAGCAGCTTAGTCTCACTTAACACTGAAGCTTTCTTT | CASSLVSLNTEAFF
TRBD1 | TRBJ1-2 | TRBV6-4 | NA | TGTGCCAGCAGTGACTCTCGGACAGGGCCATCTAACTATGGCTACACCTTC | CASSDSRTGPSNYGYTF
NA | TRBJ2-7 | TRBV25-1 | NA | TGTGCCAGCAGCCTTGGGCAGGGCCTCGAGCAGTACTTC | CASSLGQGLEQYF
TRBD1 | TRBJ2-1 | TRBV15 | few | TGTGCCACCAGCAGTGATTTGGGACAGGGGTGGAATGAGCAGTTCTTC | CATSSDLGQGWNEQFF
NA | TRBJ2-5 | TRBV20-1 | NA | TGCAGTGCTAGAGGGGGCAGTTTGGAGACCCAGTACTTC | CSARGGSLETQYF
TRBD1 | TRBJ1-1 | TRBV7-2 | few | TGTGCCAGCAGCTTAGGATCTGGGACAGGGAACACTGAAGCTTTCTTT | CASSLGSGTGNTEAFF
NA | TRBJ2-7 | TRBV20-1 | NA | TGCAGTGCTAGAGGGTCAGGGGTTTGGGACGAGCAGTACTTC | CSARGSGVWDEQYF
NA | TRBJ1-6 | TRBV19 | NA | TGTGCCAGTAGTCTGGGCCCCAATTCACCCCTCCACTTT | CASSLGPNSPLHF
TRBD2 | TRBJ2-1 | TRBV7-9 | NA | TGTGCCAGCAGCGTTGGGACTAGCGGGAGGCAGTTCTTC | CASSVGTSGRQFF
TRBD2 | TRBJ2-7 | TRBV7-2 | few | TGTGCCAGCAGCGTAGCGGGGGGAGACGAGCAGTACTTC | CASSVAGGDEQYF
NA | TRBJ2-7 | TRBV6-2/TRBV6-3 | NA | TGTGCCAGCAGTTACGGTCGGCAGTACGAGCAGTACTTC | CASSYGRQYEQYF
TRBD1 | TRBJ2-7 | TRBV6-1 | once | TGTGCCAGCAGAACGGGACAGGGGGTTTTCGGCGAGCAGTACTTC | CASRTGQGVFGEQYF
TRBD1 | TRBJ1-4 | TRBV7-9 | NA | TGTGCCAGCAGCTTAGGGGACAGTCGCGAAAAACTGTTTTTT | CASSLGDSREKLFF
TRBD1 | TRBJ1-1 | TRBV12-3/TRBV12-4 | NA | TGTGCCAGCAGTGGCCGGACAGGGGATCTGAACACTGAAGCTTTCTTT | CASSGRTGDLNTEAFF
NA | TRBJ1-1 | TRBV6-5 | few | TGTGCCAGCAGTTTCGACAATTCGCCCGGGGGCACTGAAGCTTTCTTT | CASSFDNSPGGTEAFF
NA | TRBJ2-5 | TRBV30 | NA | TGTGCCTGGAGTGGCGGGGACGAAGAGACCCAGTACTTC | CAWSGGDEETQYF
NA | TRBJ2-6 | TRBV19 | NA | TGTGCCACTAGTATTAACTTCTCTGGGGCCAACGTCCTGACTTTC | CATSINFSGANVLTF